The present T cell receptor (beta chain) was sequenced within a study of blood T cell repertoires in COVID-19. Study background: The United States, Italy and Spain provided the acute and convalescent COVID-19 samples. In each case, the material was cDNA or gDNA derived from T cells, B-cell-depleted T cells, or PBMCs.

Germline CDR1 and CDR2: MNHEY and SVGAGI. V dropped 7 bases and J dropped 3 bases, with 10 bases sitting between them. There are 13 residues in the CDR3. Original data processing: Quantification of nucleated cells was approximated via reference gene primer amplification. Profiling relied on immunoSEQ multiplex PCR, and the TCRdb table lists in-frame clones only, not all of them. The V and J calls and clone size were taken over from that table, and D and trimming were inferred from the DNA. The table has about 140,000 clones, just under 90% seen once. This chain uses TRBV6-5 with TRBJ1-5; D remains unclear. The TCR was taken from a woman aged 40 to 50 with acute or convalescent COVID-19. The sequencing sample was made of peripheral blood. The CDR3 protein is CASKEGFNQPQHF. CDR3 DNA sequence: TGTGCCAGCAAGGAGGGATTCAATCAGCCCCAGCATTTT.